The clone carrying this TCR beta chain occurred once. Its target is not known. J lost 12 bases, V lost 6 bases, and 11 bases had no gene match. CDR3 length: 14 amino acids. Per the germline V gene, CDR1 is SNHLY and CDR2 is FYNNEI. The data were obtained in a study of T cell repertoires in cytomegalovirus infection. About the research overall: CMV epitopes that were recently identified and HLA-C-restricted were used alongside well-studied HLA-B-restricted ones. An indication of both CMV infection and matching HLA type came from public TCR beta signatures.

TCRdb re-analysed the reads in MiXCR, keeping a single row per CDR3 protein. The sample carries roughly 700,000 distinct CDR3 sequences, about 33% recorded once. Study results and limitations: Predominance within the ex vivo response was attributable to HLA-C-restricted CMV-specific TCR beta clonotypes.

The chain has TRBV2 and TRBJ2-1; 10 bases agree with TRBD1. This specimen was cultured PBMCs, taken from culture after CMV antigen stimulation. This TCR was sampled from a human donor in good health (CMV status not recorded). Some clones in this sample may be carry-over from other donors' samples. As DNA, the CDR3 is TGTGCCAGCAGCCGGGACAGGGGTATCGTCGGGCAGTTCTTC. It codes for CASSRDRGIVGQFF.